Below, 13 T cell receptor beta chains from the same sample are listed, as sequenced in a study of blood T cell repertoires in COVID-19. Profiling relied on immunoSEQ multiplex PCR, and the TCRdb table lists in-frame clones only, not all of them. Of just over 35,000 clones listed, 70% to 90% are singletons. The sample was peripheral blood. The receptors were gathered from a human donor in a cohort sampled during active COVID-19.

This chain connects TRBV5-1 to TRBJ2-3, with D maybe TRBD2 (5 bases). The CDR3 has 16 residues. The V gene's germline CDR1 is SGHRS and CDR2 YFSETQ. V lost 0 bases and J lost 2, with 13 bases in between. The DNA of the CDR3 is TGCGCCAGCAGCTTGGCCGTGGTAGCGTCCACAGATACGCAGTATTTT. This sequence encodes CASSLAVVASTDTQYF. Full variable domain (remainder filled in from reference TRBV5-1 and TRBJ2-3): KAGVTQTPRYLIKTRGQQVTLSCSPISGHRSVSWYQQTPGQGLQFLFEYFSETQRNKGNFPGRFSGRQFSNSRSEMNVSTLELGDSALYLCASSLAVVASTDTQYFGPGTRLTVL.

The rearrangement joins TRBV28 to TRBJ2-1, with D perhaps matching TRBD2 (6 bases). Trimming shortened V by 2 bases and J by 4 bases, and 21 bases separated the two germline ends. CDR1 MDHEN and CDR2 SYDVKM come from the germline V gene. CDR3 length: 18 amino acids. The DNA of the CDR3 is TGTGCCAGCAGTTTACGCTTCGACAACGGGGGTAGGTACAATGAGCAGTTCTTC. Its protein product is CASSLRFDNGGRYNEQFF.

This clone was observed once. The chain uses TRBV24-1 and TRBJ2-2, with D possibly matching TRBD1 (5 bases). Germline V lookup: CDR1 KGHDR, CDR2 SFDVKD. The CDR3 totals 13 residues. The V gene lost 2 bases and the J gene lost 8 bases, with 8 bases spanning the gap. The CDR3 sequence is CATSDSNRGELFF. CDR3 DNA sequence: TGTGCCACCAGTGATTCCAACAGGGGGGAGCTGTTTTTT.

V and J are TRBV28 and TRBJ2-1; D possibly corresponds to TRBD2 (7 bases). This CDR3 spans 15 amino acids. Between the trimmed V and J ends, which lost 7 bases and 0 bases, there was a span of 13 bases. CDR1 is MDHEN and CDR2 is SYDVKM in the germline V gene. The CDR3 loop is CASTRGGASYNEQFF. The CDR3 coding sequence is TGTGCCAGCACGAGGGGGGGGGCCTCCTACAATGAGCAGTTCTTC.

J is TRBJ2-1 and V is TRBV5-1, with TRBD2 identical over 8 bases. Germline lookup yields CDR1 SGHRS and CDR2 YFSETQ. With 0 bases clipped from V and 4 bases from J, the junction kept 6 bases outside the gene matches. This CDR3 has 16 amino acids. The CDR3 DNA reads TGCGCCAGCAGCTTGGGGGGTAGCGGGGCGTACAATGAGCAGTTCTTC. It yields the protein CASSLGGSGAYNEQFF.

The rearrangement uses TRBV2 and TRBJ2-3, with D uncertain. The CDR3 runs 14 residues. Looked up from germline, CDR1 is SNHLY and CDR2 is FYNNEI. V gave up 4 bases and J gave up 6 bases, with 14 bases separating them. The CDR3 DNA reads as TGTGCCAGCAGTGTTCGTCTGACTCACGATACGCAGTATTTT. Encoded protein: CASSVRLTHDTQYF. The full variable domain, completed using reference TRBV2 and TRBJ2-3, is EPEVTQTPSHQVTQMGQEVILRCVPISNHLYFYWYRQILGQKVEFLVSFYNNEISEKSEIFDDQFSVERPDGSNFTLKIRSTKLEDSAMYFCASSVRLTHDTQYFGPGTRLTVL.

The CDR3 loop is CASSYSGGTEAFF. DNA of the CDR3: TGTGCCAGCAGCTACTCGGGGGGCACTGAAGCTTTCTTT. The chain has TRBV7-9 and TRBJ1-1, with D perhaps TRBD1 (5 bases). CDR1 and CDR2 (germline): SEHNR, FQNEAQ (reference sequence). This CDR3 contains 13 residues. V lost 4 bases and J lost 4, with 10 bases in between.

The gene calls are TRBV19 and TRBJ1-1; D gene ambiguous. The CDR3 sequence is 13 residues long. Trimming cost V 4 bases and J 1 base, with 7 bases left between them. Germline-derived CDR1 and CDR2 are LNHDA and SQIVND (reference sequence). In DNA form, the CDR3 reads TGTGCCAGTAGTAACGAGGGGAACACTGAAGCTTTCTTT. Its protein is CASSNEGNTEAFF.

This chain links TRBV19 with TRBJ2-3; TRBD1 is a possible D gene (6 bases). The V gene lost 10 bases and the J gene lost 5 bases, with 19 bases spanning the gap. CDR1 and CDR2 (germline): LNHDA, SQIVND (reference sequence). This CDR3 region has 14 residues. The chain's CDR3 is CATRSGHTLDTQYF. CDR3 sequence (DNA): TGTGCCACCCGCTCGGGACATACTTTAGATACGCAGTATTTT.

V is TRBV5-1 and J is TRBJ2-1; D might be TRBD1 (7 bases). The CDR3 loop spans 14 amino acids. Between the trimmed V and J ends, which lost 0 bases and 8 bases, there was a span of 12 bases. Germline V gene data show CDR1 as SGHRS and CDR2 as YFSETQ. CDR3 nucleotide sequence: TGCGCCAGCAGCTTGGACAGGGGCGGGGATGAGCAGTTCTTC. Protein product: CASSLDRGGDEQFF.

The chain is built from TRBV27 and TRBJ2-7; no clear D gene. V shed 4 bases and J shed 0 bases, with 10 bases lying between them. The CDR3 is 14 residues long. The germline V gene encodes CDR1 MNHEY and CDR2 SMNVEV (reference sequence). CDR3 bases: TGTGCCAGCAGTTCTCTTAGGAGCTCCTACGAGCAGTACTTC. Protein sequence: CASSSLRSSYEQYF.

This rearrangement joins TRBV5-8 to TRBJ1-2, with 8 nucleotides matching TRBD1. This CDR3 region has 15 residues. With 0 bases clipped from V and 8 bases from J, the junction kept 9 bases outside the gene matches. Germline lookup yields CDR1 SGHTS and CDR2 YDEGEE. Here the CDR3 DNA reads TGTGCCAGCAGCTTGGGGTTCGACAGGGGCAGAGGCTACACCTTC. Translated, it gives CASSLGFDRGRGYTF.

The chain combines TRBV25-1 with TRBJ1-1; no definite D call. Germline-derived CDR1 and CDR2 are MGHDK and SYGVNS. The CDR3 is made up of 13 amino acids. Trimming shortened V by 7 bases and J by 1 base, and 10 bases separated the two germline ends. CDR3 in amino acids: CASTCTENTEAFF. The CDR3 bases are TGTGCCAGCACATGTACTGAGAACACTGAAGCTTTCTTT.